The present T cell receptor (beta chain) was sequenced within a study of T cells in Graves' hyperthyroidism and ophthalmopathy. CDR3 length equals 15 residues. J gave up 4 bases and V 6 bases, and 5 bases lay outside the gene matches. Study observations and caveats: Most expanded thyroid clonotypes above 0.001 recurred in blood. A 13 V-J model separated ophthalmopathy from stable hyperthyroidism.

About this clonotype itself: Its antigen is undetermined.

RNA transcripts gave rise to amplified TCR beta CDR3 regions. A first-round RT-PCR of the TCR CDR3 used the HTBI primer set. TCRdb called the multiplex PCR reads again in MiXCR, with one record for every CDR3 protein. The table records about half a million distinct CDR3 sequences, around a quarter of them present only once. Among ophthalmopathy patients, the Clinical Activity Score reached at least 3, the NOSPECS grade reached at least 4, and duration remained under 3 months. Exclusions: uncontrolled infection, other autoimmune disease, pregnancy, lactation. This TCR derives from a woman aged 25-40 years with Graves' ophthalmopathy. Input material: blood. V usage is TRBV12-3 or TRBV12-4 and J usage is TRBJ2-5, with TRBD2 matching 13 bases. The CDR3 DNA is TGTGCCAGCAGCCGACTAGCGGGAGGCGTAGAGACCCAGTACTTC. It translates to CASSRLAGGVETQYF.